The 16 T cell receptor beta chains listed next were all sequenced from one sample in a study of post-analysis software for immune sequencing data. Whole-study findings and limits: TRBV segments more frequent in patients than in controls numbered roughly five and included TRBV5-6, TRBV5-1 and TRBV20-1.

Their antigens remain unidentified. Prepared TCR beta cDNA libraries contained unique molecular identifiers. TCRdb reprocessed the PCR reads via MiXCR and lists one record per CDR3 protein. The sample has roughly 410,000 distinct CDR3 sequences; around 33% are singletons. The sample was blood. The receptors shown here come from a girl aged 10-17 years with multiple sclerosis.

The chain has TRBV2 and TRBJ1-2; no definite D call. The V gene's germline CDR1 is SNHLY and CDR2 FYNNEI. This CDR3 has 14 amino acids. The ends were cut back, 5 bases at V and 4 bases at J, with 14 bases in the middle. DNA of the CDR3: TGTGCCAGCAGTCCACGAACGGACGGCTATGGCTACACCTTC. Protein product: CASSPRTDGYGYTF.

J is TRBJ2-6 and V is TRBV7-2, with D possibly being TRBD2 (5 bases). The CDR3 is 16 amino acids. Germline-derived CDR1 and CDR2 are SGHTA and FQGNSA. V was pared by 6 bases and J by 2 bases, with 14 bases between. CDR3 coding DNA: TGTGCCAGCAGACTAGGCCTACTTACTGGGGCCAACGTCCTGACTTTC. Encoded protein: CASRLGLLTGANVLTF. Using reference TRBV7-2 and TRBJ2-6 for the parts outside the CDR3, the full variable domain is GAGVSQSPSNKVTEKGKDVELRCDPISGHTALYWYRQSLGQGLEFLIYFQGNSAPDKSGLPSDRFSAERTGGSVSTLTIQRTQQEDSAVYLCASRLGLLTGANVLTFGAGSRLTVL.

A note on this clonotype: One end of the junction does not line up with germline, which may come from a read error. V and J are TRBV12-3 or TRBV12-4 and TRBJ2-3; D is possibly TRBD1 (5 bases). The CDR3 loop spans 14 amino acids. CDR3 in amino acids: CASSVTMTADAQYF. The CDR3 nucleotides read TGTGCCAGCAGTGTAACTATGACAGCAGATGCGCAGTATTTT.

This clonotype was counted only a few times. The chain combines TRBV6-1 with TRBJ1-5, with TRBD1 as a possible D gene (5 bases). Germline V gene data show CDR1 as MNHNS and CDR2 as SASEGT. There are 13 residues in the CDR3. The germline V and J ends were trimmed by 4 bases and 5 bases, with 9 bases remaining between them. The CDR3 DNA reads TGTGCCAGCAGTGGGGACCCAGATCAGCCCCAGCATTTT. This encodes CASSGDPDQPQHF.

The chain links TRBV4-1 to TRBJ2-1; perhaps TRBD1 as D (5 bases). Germline loops: CDR1 MGHRA, CDR2 YSYEKL. This CDR3 contains 16 residues. V gave up 0 bases and J gave up 3 bases, with 12 bases separating them. The CDR3 spells CASSQDTSGNYNEQFF. In nucleotides, the CDR3 is TGCGCCAGCAGCCAAGATACGTCAGGGAACTACAATGAGCAGTTCTTC.

This clonotype was observed a few times. The chain carries TRBV7-2 and TRBJ2-7; D is unresolved. Matching the DNA end better, TRBJ2-5 makes the J call doubtful. Per the germline V gene, CDR1 is SGHTA and CDR2 is FQGNSA. This CDR3 has 14 amino acids. CDR3 in DNA: TGTGCCAGCAGCTTGCACAGTCGGGCGGAGACCCAGTACTTC. Translation: CASSLHSRAETQYF.

The V and J genes are TRBV27 and TRBJ2-7, with a possible D match to TRBD1 (6 bases). V lost 3 bases and J lost 2, with 14 bases in between. The CDR3 totals 15 residues. Germline V gene sequence: CDR1 MNHEY, CDR2 SMNVEV (reference sequence). The CDR3 bases are TGTGCCAGCAGTTTGGCCCTGACAGGTCCCTACGAGCAGTACTTC. Protein sequence: CASSLALTGPYEQYF.

Concerning this clonotype: The junction shows a germline mismatch at one end, possibly a read error. The CDR3, as DNA: TGCAGTGCTCGACAGGGGCGGGGAACTGAAGATTTCTTT. This codes for CSARQGRGTEDFF. The chain employs TRBV20-1 and TRBJ1-1, with 8 bases fitting TRBD1. The germline V gene encodes CDR1 DFQATT and CDR2 SNEGSKA (reference sequence). This CDR3 contains 13 residues.

Only a few counts were recorded for this clonotype. V usage is TRBV12-3 or TRBV12-4 and J usage is TRBJ1-2; 9 bases line up with TRBD1. V trimming: 5 bases; J trimming: 4 bases; junction bases outside the gene matches: 20. The CDR3 covers 19 residues. In DNA, the CDR3 is TGTGCCAGCAGTAGGGCGACAGGGGGTCTCCATCGCTTTACCTATGGCTACACCTTC. It yields the protein CASSRATGGLHRFTYGYTF.

The rearrangement links TRBV5-6 to TRBJ2-7; TRBD1 aligns across 7 bases. The trim removed 3 bases at V and 3 bases at J, leaving 12 bases unmatched. Germline CDR1 and CDR2: SGHDT and YYEEEE. The CDR3 sequence is 16 residues long. Written as DNA, the CDR3 is TGTGCCAGCAGCTCCCGGACAGGCTCATCCCTCTACGAGCAGTACTTC. The encoded protein is CASSSRTGSSLYEQYF.

The chain combines TRBV5-1 with TRBJ2-2; the match to TRBD1 covers 7 bases. CDR3 length equals 15 residues. V was pared by 4 bases and J by 7 bases, with 10 bases of the junction left unmatched. Germline CDR1 SGHRS, CDR2 YFSETQ. CDR3 in DNA: TGCGCCAGCAGCAACGACAGGGCGGAGCTCGGGGAGCTGTTTTTT. Protein product: CASSNDRAELGELFF. The variable domain in full, with the rest retrieved from reference TRBV5-1 and TRBJ2-2, is KAGVTQTPRYLIKTRGQQVTLSCSPISGHRSVSWYQQTPGQGLQFLFEYFSETQRNKGNFPGRFSGRQFSNSRSEMNVSTLELGDSALYLCASSNDRAELGELFFGEGSRLTVL.

In its sample, this clonotype was seen a few times. CDR3 residues: CATSRAASVRETQYF. CDR3 nucleotide sequence: TGTGCCACCAGCAGAGCGGCTAGCGTACGTGAGACCCAGTACTTC. This chain uses TRBV15 with TRBJ2-5, with TRBD2 as a possible D gene (6 bases). The CDR3 is 15 residues long. Germline loops: CDR1 LNHNV, CDR2 YYDKDF (reference sequence). V was trimmed by 1 base and J by 5 bases, leaving 14 bases between them.

Notes on this clonotype: The junction shows a germline mismatch at one end, possibly a read error. The gene calls are TRBV5-8 and TRBJ2-1; a possible D gene is TRBD1 (6 bases). The tail of the sequence fits TRBJ1-2 better, so the J call may be wrong. The CDR3 contains 16 residues. The germline CDR1 and CDR2 sequences are SGHTS and YDEGEE. The DNA of the CDR3 is TGTGCCTGCAGCTTGGCTATACAGGGACCGAAAGGAGGCTACACCTTC. Its translation: CACSLAIQGPKGGYTF.

Only a few counts were recorded for this clonotype. The chain joins TRBV4-1 to TRBJ2-6; no clear D. V lost 3 bases and J 1 base, leaving 4 bases between the germline ends. Germline CDR1 is MGHRA and CDR2 is YSYEKL. The CDR3 sequence is 14 residues long. The CDR3 is CASSQYSGANVLTF. In DNA, the CDR3 is TGCGCCAGCAGCCAGTATTCTGGGGCCAACGTCCTGACTTTC.

The chain carries TRBV7-3 and TRBJ2-5; TRBD2 might be the D (6 bases). Germline lookup yields CDR1 SGHTA and CDR2 FQGTGA. The V gene lost 6 bases and the J gene lost 11 bases, with 25 bases spanning the gap. The CDR3 has 15 residues. The CDR3 bases are TGTGCCAGCAGTTCTCCCGGGACTGTCACCAATGAGCAGTACTTC. This codes for CASSSPGTVTNEQYF.

The chain uses TRBV12-3 or TRBV12-4 and TRBJ1-4; D is undetermined. CDR3 size: 12 residues. Trimming removed 6 bases from V and 4 bases from J, with 6 bases in between. The CDR3 loop is CASSEHNEKLFF. The CDR3 coding sequence is TGTGCCAGCAGCGAACATAATGAAAAACTGTTTTTT.